This is a list of T cell receptor beta chains from one sample in a study of T-cell reconstitution after alpha-beta-depleted transplantation in children. TCRdb independently ran MiXCR on the PCR reads; one entry per CDR3 protein. The data contain some 600,000 distinct CDR3 sequences, about an eighth of them singletons. The sample in question was PBMCs, mostly from graft donor cells, obtained 360 days after TCRalphabeta/CD19-depleted stem cell transplant. These receptor sequences come from a male patient younger than 18 who had a stem cell transplant for acute myeloid leukemia, so the T cells may come from the graft donor. Each CDR3 is given with its conserved first and last residue. A D gene is named only where the DNA matches it firmly. Size is omitted from some rows. Given values are once, few, many or a class for expanded clones.

TGTGCCAGCAGTTTAAGTAAAGCGGGGGCCGCGAACACCGGGGAGCTGTTTTTT	CASSLSKAGAANTGELFF	TRBV28	-	18	TRBJ2-2	TRBD2
TGTGCCAGCACCCCGGACCGGTGGGGCGGGGAGCTGTTTTTT	CASTPDRWGGELFF	TRBV11-2	many	14	TRBJ2-2	-
TGTGCCAGCAGCCCGACTAGAATAGGGACCGGGGAGCTGTTTTTT	CASSPTRIGTGELFF	TRBV28	-	15	TRBJ2-2	-
TGTGCCAGTAGTCCCTGGACAGGGCATAATGAGCAGTTCTTC	CASSPWTGHNEQFF	TRBV19	few	14	TRBJ2-1	TRBD1
TGTGCCAGCAGCTTACCCGGACTGGGTGGCAATGAGCAGTTCTTC	CASSLPGLGGNEQFF	TRBV7-3	-	15	TRBJ2-1	-
TGTGCCAGCAGTTTACAAGCGGGAGTGGAGACCCAGTACTTC	CASSLQAGVETQYF	TRBV28	-	14	TRBJ2-5	TRBD2
TGTGCCAGCAGTTTAGTGGTTAGCGGGAGCGGAGATACGCAGTATTTT	CASSLVVSGSGDTQYF	TRBV12-3/TRBV12-4	few	16	TRBJ2-3	TRBD2
TGTGCCAGCAGTTTCGCGGTGGAGGCTCGGTTTAGTGAAGCTTTCTTT	CASSFAVEARFSEAFF	TRBV27	-	16	TRBJ1-1	-
TGTGCCAGCAGCTTAGCACGTGGGTCTTTAGATACGCAGTATTTT	CASSLARGSLDTQYF	TRBV7-2	few	15	TRBJ2-3	-
TGTGCCAGCAGCCAAGAGGAACGGGGGGGAGAGGGAGGGAATGAGCAGTTCTTC	CASSQEERGGEGGNEQFF	TRBV3-1	-	18	TRBJ2-1	TRBD2
TGTGCCAGCAGCTTCCGACTAGCGGCCACCGGGGAGCTGTTTTTT	CASSFRLAATGELFF	TRBV7-2	-	15	TRBJ2-2	TRBD2
TGTGCCAGCAGCCCCGGGGACAGGGGATTGCTGGGTGGCTACGAGCAGTACTTC	CASSPGDRGLLGGYEQYF	TRBV11-2	many	18	TRBJ2-7	TRBD1
TGTGCCAGCAGCTTTCGTAGGGCGAGCTCCTACAATGAGCAGTTCTTC	CASSFRRASSYNEQFF	TRBV5-6	many	16	TRBJ2-1	-
TGCAGCGTTGGGTGGGTCCGGAGGACAGGAAGCACAGATACGCAGTATTTT	CSVGWVRRTGSTDTQYF	TRBV29-1	few	17	TRBJ2-3	TRBD1
TGTGGAACGCGGAGGGGGCAGGGTCTCTCCTACGAGCAGTACTTC	CGTRRGQGLSYEQYF	TRBV28	-	15	TRBJ2-7	-
TGTGCCAGCGGACAACTAGCGGGAGGAGGAGATACGCAGTATTTT	CASGQLAGGGDTQYF	TRBV25-1	-	15	TRBJ2-3	TRBD2
TGTGCCAGCAGCTCCCCGATAGGACAGTCTAACTATGGCTACACCTTC	CASSSPIGQSNYGYTF	TRBV7-9	-	16	TRBJ1-2	-
TGTGCCAGCAGTGATACAGGACTCAACACCGGGGAGCTGTTTTTT	CASSDTGLNTGELFF	TRBV25-1	-	15	TRBJ2-2	-
TGTGCCAGCAGTTTAAGAGGGGTATTCAGGTCCGAGCAGTACTTC	CASSLRGVFRSEQYF	TRBV12-3/TRBV12-4	few	15	TRBJ2-7	-
TGTGCCATCAGTGAGTCGAGAGGGAACAGGACTAGCGAGCGCGGAACTAGCACAGATACGCAGTATTTT	CAISESRGNRTSERGTSTDTQYF	TRBV10-3	few	23	TRBJ2-3	TRBD2
TGTGCCAGCAGCCCATGGGACAGGGGGAACACTGAAGCTTTCTTT	CASSPWDRGNTEAFF	TRBV7-2	few	15	TRBJ1-1	TRBD1
TGTGCCATCAGTCTCAGGGAAGACAGGGGAAACTATGGCTACACCTTC	CAISLREDRGNYGYTF	TRBV10-3	many	16	TRBJ1-2	TRBD1
TGCAGTGCTAGAGATCCTGGACAGGGGAATTCACCCCTCCACTTT	CSARDPGQGNSPLHF	TRBV20-1	few	15	TRBJ1-6	TRBD1
TGTGCCAGCAGCAAAGAACAGGGAGGGGAGCAGTACTTC	CASSKEQGGEQYF	TRBV12-3/TRBV12-4	many	13	TRBJ2-7	-
TGTGCCAGCAGCTATCTTGCGACTTACAATGAGCAGTTCTTC	CASSYLATYNEQFF	TRBV7-2	few	14	TRBJ2-1	-
TGCGCCAGCAGCCAGAGGGCGACTAGCGGGAATAGAGATACGCAGTATTTT	CASSQRATSGNRDTQYF	TRBV5-1	few	17	TRBJ2-3	TRBD2
TGCAGCGTCCGAGCGGGGCCCTACGAGCAGTACTTC	CSVRAGPYEQYF	TRBV29-1	many	12	TRBJ2-7	TRBD2
TGTGCCTCTACGGACAGGGGTCAAGAGACCCAGTACTTC	CASTDRGQETQYF	TRBV30	many	13	TRBJ2-5	TRBD1
TGCAGTGCTGACAGGGTCGTGGCAGATACGCAGTATTTT	CSADRVVADTQYF	TRBV20-1	-	13	TRBJ2-3	TRBD1
TGCAGCGCCCAGGGACTAGCGGGAGTCACCGGGGAGCTGTTTTTT	CSAQGLAGVTGELFF	TRBV29-1	-	15	TRBJ2-2	TRBD2
TGCGCCAGCAGCCCTGCGGCCAAAAACATTCAGTACTTC	CASSPAAKNIQYF	TRBV5-1	-	13	TRBJ2-4	-
TGCGCCAGCAGCTGGGGGACAGGGAAGGCCTATGGCTACACCTTC	CASSWGTGKAYGYTF	TRBV5-1	few	15	TRBJ1-2	TRBD1
TGTGCCAGCAGCGCTACTAGCGGGGAGCAGTTCTTC	CASSATSGEQFF	TRBV5-6	-	12	TRBJ2-1	TRBD2
TGTGCCAGCAGCCCCGGTGAGTTTTACAATGAGCAGTTCTTC	CASSPGEFYNEQFF	TRBV27	many	14	TRBJ2-1	-
TGCGCCAGCAGCCTGACAGGGCACTACAATGAGCAGTTCTTC	CASSLTGHYNEQFF	TRBV5-1	many	14	TRBJ2-1	TRBD1
TGTGCCAGCAGTTTGGCAACACCTCGCTCCTACAATGAGCAGTTCTTC	CASSLATPRSYNEQFF	TRBV12-3/TRBV12-4	few	16	TRBJ2-1	-
TGTGCCAGCAGCCGAGTCTGGGACGGATCCTACGAGCAGTACTTC	CASSRVWDGSYEQYF	TRBV7-9	few	15	TRBJ2-7	-
TGCGCCAGCAGCCAAGATTTTGCGGCGGCAGGGCGCTACGAGCAGTACTTC	CASSQDFAAAGRYEQYF	TRBV4-3	once	17	TRBJ2-7	-
TGTGCCAGCAGCTACCGCGGGCCGACACCCGGGGAGCTGTTTTTT	CASSYRGPTPGELFF	TRBV7-3	-	15	TRBJ2-2	-
TGTGCCAGCAGCTTAGGCCCAGGGGAGGGAGAGACCCAGTACTTC	CASSLGPGEGETQYF	TRBV7-3	-	15	TRBJ2-5	-
TGTGCCACCAGCAGAGCTACCGGGACGGCGACCTACGAGCAGTACTTC	CATSRATGTATYEQYF	TRBV15	few	16	TRBJ2-7	-
TGTGCCAGCAGTCAAGACAGGGGACTCGAAAAACTGTTTTTT	CASSQDRGLEKLFF	TRBV6-2/TRBV6-3	-	14	TRBJ1-4	TRBD1
TGTGCTAGCAGCTCATCGACTAGCGTGGTAGATACGCAGTATTTT	CASSSSTSVVDTQYF	TRBV7-7	few	15	TRBJ2-3	TRBD2
TGTGCCAGCAGCTTGGGGCCCCGCAATGAGCAGTTCTTC	CASSLGPRNEQFF	TRBV5-6	many	13	TRBJ2-1	-
TGTGCCAGCAGCCGGGCCCTCAATCAGCCCCAGCATTTT	CASSRALNQPQHF	TRBV25-1	-	13	TRBJ1-5	-
TGTGCCAGCAGCCTTACTATGGGACAGGATCCACCCAATGAGCAGTTCTTC	CASSLTMGQDPPNEQFF	TRBV7-9	few	17	TRBJ2-1	TRBD1
TGTGCCAGCAGCCTCAGCGCAGGGACTAGCAACTACGAGCAGTACTTC	CASSLSAGTSNYEQYF	TRBV14	few	16	TRBJ2-7	TRBD2
TGTGCCAGTAGTATAGGGACTAGCGGCACTGAGCAGTTCTTC	CASSIGTSGTEQFF	TRBV19	-	14	TRBJ2-1	TRBD2
TGTGCCAGCAGCTTAGCGCGGGATCCCTACGAGCAGTACTTC	CASSLARDPYEQYF	TRBV5-5	-	14	TRBJ2-7	-
TGTGCCAGCAGCGGTTATGGGGATCCCACCTACGAGCAGTACTTC	CASSGYGDPTYEQYF	TRBV12-3/TRBV12-4	few	15	TRBJ2-7	-
TGTGCCAGCAGCATTAACAGGGTTGCAGATACGCAGTATTTT	CASSINRVADTQYF	TRBV7-2	many	14	TRBJ2-3	-
TGTGCCAGCAAACCTAGCGGGAGTCCCACAGATACGCAGTATTTT	CASKPSGSPTDTQYF	TRBV2	-	15	TRBJ2-3	TRBD2
TGTGCCAGCAGCTTAGAGGGGCAGACGAGATTCTATGGCTACACCTTC	CASSLEGQTRFYGYTF	TRBV11-2	once	16	TRBJ1-2	-
TGCGCCAGCAGCCCCGGTTTTAGCGGCGGGGAGCTGTTTTTT	CASSPGFSGGELFF	TRBV4-3	few	14	TRBJ2-2	-
TGTGCCAGCAGTCTCGGGACTAGCGGGAGTATAAGGCCCTACGAGCAGTACTTC	CASSLGTSGSIRPYEQYF	TRBV6-1	-	18	TRBJ2-7	TRBD2
TGCAGCGGACAGGTACCCGGGGAGCTGTTTTTT	CSGQVPGELFF	TRBV29-1	many	11	TRBJ2-2	-
TGTGCCAGCAGCCGTCGGGCTACGGGAGAAAAACTGTTTTTT	CASSRRATGEKLFF	TRBV11-2	few	14	TRBJ1-4	-